Listed below are T cell receptor beta chains from one sample, sequenced in a study of T-cell reconstitution after alpha-beta-depleted transplantation in children. Each CDR3 protein gets one entry after TCRdb re-called the PCR reads with MiXCR. The table records under 850,000 distinct CDR3 sequences, about an eighth of them present only once. Sequenced material: PBMCs, taken before TCRalphabeta/CD19-depleted stem cell transplant. The origin of the receptors is a girl between 2 and 10 years old with congenital amegakaryocytic thrombocytopenia, due to receive a stem cell transplant. Each CDR3 is given with its conserved first and last residue. Each record gives: D gene, J gene, clone size, V gene, CDR3 length, CDR3 DNA, CDR3 protein. D genes are given only for firm matches. Where a row states a size, it is once, few, many or the class of an expanded clone; other rows omit it.

.,TRBJ2-2,.,TRBV7-9,13,TGTGCCAGCCTGTCCCTCCCCCGAGGGGAGCTGTTTTTT,CASLSLPRGELFF
TRBD2,TRBJ2-6,few,TRBV20-1,17,TGCAGTGCTAGAGATTGGGCGGGAGTTTCTGGGGCCAACGTCCTGACTTTC,CSARDWAGVSGANVLTF
TRBD2,TRBJ2-7,.,TRBV18,16,TGTGCCAGCTCAGCGCGACTAGCGGGAGAACAGTACGAGCAGTACTTC,CASSARLAGEQYEQYF
TRBD2,TRBJ2-5,few,TRBV20-1,16,TGCAGTGCTAGAGTTGTCCCGGGAGGGCCCTGGGAGACCCAGTACTTC,CSARVVPGGPWETQYF
TRBD1,TRBJ2-5,few,TRBV7-9,14,TGTGCCAGCAGTCACAGGGGAGCCGGAGAGACCCAGTACTTC,CASSHRGAGETQYF
.,TRBJ2-7,few,TRBV28,12,TGTGCCAGCAGTTTATACCGGCTAGAGCAGTACTTC,CASSLYRLEQYF
TRBD1,TRBJ2-2,many,TRBV10-3,14,TGTGCCATCAGGGGACAGGGGGCAATCGGGGAGCTGTTTTTT,CAIRGQGAIGELFF
.,TRBJ2-1,.,TRBV28,13,TGTGCCTCTAAAGGGTGGGGGCCATATGAGCAGTTCTTC,CASKGWGPYEQFF
TRBD1,TRBJ2-7,few,TRBV20-1,18,TGCAGTGCTAGGGACCAAGTAGTAGGACAGGGGGCCCCCTACGAGCAGTACTTC,CSARDQVVGQGAPYEQYF
.,TRBJ2-7,many,TRBV7-9,13,TGTGCCAGCAGCTTCAGGGTGTATCGCGAGCAGTACTTC,CASSFRVYREQYF
TRBD1,TRBJ2-7,many,TRBV20-1,15,TGCAGTGCTAGAGTCCGAGACAGGGGCCCCTACGAGCAGTACTTC,CSARVRDRGPYEQYF
.,TRBJ2-5,few,TRBV10-2,17,TGCGCCAGCAGTGAGTCGCGAATCGGCAGGAGTCAAGAGACCCAGTACTTC,CASSESRIGRSQETQYF
.,TRBJ2-7,.,TRBV20-1,13,TGCAGTTCCAGGGACCCCAACAGGGAGGAGCAGTACTTC,CSSRDPNREEQYF
TRBD1,TRBJ1-3,.,TRBV4-1,17,TGCGCCAGCAGCCAACCAGCCGGGACAGGGGCTGGAAACACCATATATTTT,CASSQPAGTGAGNTIYF